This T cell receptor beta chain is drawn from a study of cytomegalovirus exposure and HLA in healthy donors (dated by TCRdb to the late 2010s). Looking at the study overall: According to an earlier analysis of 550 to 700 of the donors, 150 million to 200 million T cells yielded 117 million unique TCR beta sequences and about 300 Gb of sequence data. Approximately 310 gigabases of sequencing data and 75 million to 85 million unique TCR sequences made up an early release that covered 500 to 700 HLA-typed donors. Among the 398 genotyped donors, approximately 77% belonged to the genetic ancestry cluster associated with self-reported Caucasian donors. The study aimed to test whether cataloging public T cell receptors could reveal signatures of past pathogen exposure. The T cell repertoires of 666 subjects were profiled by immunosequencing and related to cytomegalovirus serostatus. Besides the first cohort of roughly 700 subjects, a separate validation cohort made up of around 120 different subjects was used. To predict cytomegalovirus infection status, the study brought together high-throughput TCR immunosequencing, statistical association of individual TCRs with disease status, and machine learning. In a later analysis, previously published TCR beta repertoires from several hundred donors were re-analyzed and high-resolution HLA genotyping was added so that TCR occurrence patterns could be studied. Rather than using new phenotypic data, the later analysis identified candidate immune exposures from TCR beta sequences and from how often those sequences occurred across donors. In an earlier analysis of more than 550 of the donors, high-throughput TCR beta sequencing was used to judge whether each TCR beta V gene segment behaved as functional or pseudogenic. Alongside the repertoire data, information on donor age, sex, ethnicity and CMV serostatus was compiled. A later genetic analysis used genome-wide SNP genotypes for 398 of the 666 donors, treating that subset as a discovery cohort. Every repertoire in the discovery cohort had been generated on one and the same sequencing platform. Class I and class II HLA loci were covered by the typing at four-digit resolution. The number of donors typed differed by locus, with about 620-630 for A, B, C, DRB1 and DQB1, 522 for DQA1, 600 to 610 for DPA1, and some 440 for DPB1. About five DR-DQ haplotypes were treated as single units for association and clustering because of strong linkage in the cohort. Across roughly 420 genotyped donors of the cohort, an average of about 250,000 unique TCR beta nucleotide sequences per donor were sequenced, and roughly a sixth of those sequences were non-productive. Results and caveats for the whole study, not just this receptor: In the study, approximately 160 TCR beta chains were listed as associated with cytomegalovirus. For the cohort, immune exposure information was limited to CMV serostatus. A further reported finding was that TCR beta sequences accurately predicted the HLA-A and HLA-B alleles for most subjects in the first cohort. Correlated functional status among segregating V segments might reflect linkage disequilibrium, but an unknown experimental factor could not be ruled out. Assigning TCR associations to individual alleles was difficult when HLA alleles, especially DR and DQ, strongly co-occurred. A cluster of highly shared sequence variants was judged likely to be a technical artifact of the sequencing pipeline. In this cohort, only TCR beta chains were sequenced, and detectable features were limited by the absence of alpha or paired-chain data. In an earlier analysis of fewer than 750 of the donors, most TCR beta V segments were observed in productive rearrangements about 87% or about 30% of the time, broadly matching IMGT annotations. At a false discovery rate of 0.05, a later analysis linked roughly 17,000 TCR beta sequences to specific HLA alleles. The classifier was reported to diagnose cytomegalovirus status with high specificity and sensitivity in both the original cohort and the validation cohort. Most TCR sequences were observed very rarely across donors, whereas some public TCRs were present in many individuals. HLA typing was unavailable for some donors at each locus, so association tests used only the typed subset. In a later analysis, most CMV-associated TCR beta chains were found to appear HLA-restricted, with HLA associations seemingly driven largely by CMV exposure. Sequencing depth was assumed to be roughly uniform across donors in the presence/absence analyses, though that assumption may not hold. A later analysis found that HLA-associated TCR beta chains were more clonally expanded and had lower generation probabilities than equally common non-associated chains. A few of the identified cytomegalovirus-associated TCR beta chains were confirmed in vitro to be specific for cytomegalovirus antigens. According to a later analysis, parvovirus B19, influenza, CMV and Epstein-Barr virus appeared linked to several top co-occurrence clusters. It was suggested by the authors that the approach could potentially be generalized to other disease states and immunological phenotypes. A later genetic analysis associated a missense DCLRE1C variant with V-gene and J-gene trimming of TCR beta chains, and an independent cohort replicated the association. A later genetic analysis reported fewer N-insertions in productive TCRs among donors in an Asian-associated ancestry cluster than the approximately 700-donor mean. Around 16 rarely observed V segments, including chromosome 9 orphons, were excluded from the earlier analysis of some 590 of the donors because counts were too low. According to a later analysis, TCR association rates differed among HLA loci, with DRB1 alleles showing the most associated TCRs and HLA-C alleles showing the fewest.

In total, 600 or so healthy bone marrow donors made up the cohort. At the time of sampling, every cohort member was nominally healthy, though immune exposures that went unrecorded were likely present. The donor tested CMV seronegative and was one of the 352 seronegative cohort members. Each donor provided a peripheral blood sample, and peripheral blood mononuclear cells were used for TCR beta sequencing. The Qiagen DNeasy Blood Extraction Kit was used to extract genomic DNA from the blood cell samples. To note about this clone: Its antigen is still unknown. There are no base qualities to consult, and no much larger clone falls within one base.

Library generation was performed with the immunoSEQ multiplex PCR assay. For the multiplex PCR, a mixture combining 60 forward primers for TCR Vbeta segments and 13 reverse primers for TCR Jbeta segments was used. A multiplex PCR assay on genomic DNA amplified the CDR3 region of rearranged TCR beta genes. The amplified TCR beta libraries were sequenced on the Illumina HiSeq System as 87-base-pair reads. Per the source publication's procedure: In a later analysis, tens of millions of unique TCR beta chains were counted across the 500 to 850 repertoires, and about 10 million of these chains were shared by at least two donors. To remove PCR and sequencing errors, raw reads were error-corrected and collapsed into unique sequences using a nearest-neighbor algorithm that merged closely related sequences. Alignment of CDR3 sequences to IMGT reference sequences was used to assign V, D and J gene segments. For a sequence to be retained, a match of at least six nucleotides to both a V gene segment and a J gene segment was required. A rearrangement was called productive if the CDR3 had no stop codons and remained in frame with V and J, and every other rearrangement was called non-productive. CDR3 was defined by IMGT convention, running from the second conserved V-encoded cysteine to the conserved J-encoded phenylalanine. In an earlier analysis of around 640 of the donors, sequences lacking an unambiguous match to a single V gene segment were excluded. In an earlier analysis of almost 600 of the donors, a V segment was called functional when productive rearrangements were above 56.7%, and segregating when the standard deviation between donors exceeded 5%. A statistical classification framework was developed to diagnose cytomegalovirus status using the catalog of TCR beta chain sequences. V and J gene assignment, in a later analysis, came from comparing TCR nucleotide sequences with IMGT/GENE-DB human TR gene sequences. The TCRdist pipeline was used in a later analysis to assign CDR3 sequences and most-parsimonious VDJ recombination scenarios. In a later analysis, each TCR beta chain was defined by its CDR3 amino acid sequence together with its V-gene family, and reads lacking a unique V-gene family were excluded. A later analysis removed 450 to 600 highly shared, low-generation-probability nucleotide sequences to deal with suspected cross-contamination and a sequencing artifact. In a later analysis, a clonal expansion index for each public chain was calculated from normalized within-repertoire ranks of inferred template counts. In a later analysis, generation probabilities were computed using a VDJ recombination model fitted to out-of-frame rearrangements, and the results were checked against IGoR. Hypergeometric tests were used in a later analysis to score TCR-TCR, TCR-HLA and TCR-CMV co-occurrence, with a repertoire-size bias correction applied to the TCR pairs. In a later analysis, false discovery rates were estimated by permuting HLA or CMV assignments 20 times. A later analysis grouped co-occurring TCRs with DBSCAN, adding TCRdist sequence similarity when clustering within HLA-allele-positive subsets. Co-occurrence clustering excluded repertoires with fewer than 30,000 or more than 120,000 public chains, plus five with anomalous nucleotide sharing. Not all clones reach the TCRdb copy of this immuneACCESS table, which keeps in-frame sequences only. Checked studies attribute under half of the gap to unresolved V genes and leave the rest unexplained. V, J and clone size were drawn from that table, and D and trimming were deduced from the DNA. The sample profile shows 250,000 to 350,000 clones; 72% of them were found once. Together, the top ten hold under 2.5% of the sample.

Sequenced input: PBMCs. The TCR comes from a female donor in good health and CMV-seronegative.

The nucleotide sequence is given as TGTGCCAGCATGGAAATCACGGGGATCCAAGAGACCCAGTACTTC. Its translation is CASMEITGIQETQYF. The chain is made from TRBV27 and TRBJ2-5; the D gene is possibly TRBD2, with 5 bases matching. V lost 7 bases and J lost 1 base; the stretch between them is 16 bases long. From its cysteine to its phenylalanine, the CDR3 spans 15 amino acids. The CDR3 DNA has 45 bases and is translated from base 1. CDR1 MNHEY and CDR2 SMNVEV were looked up in the germline V gene (reference sequence).